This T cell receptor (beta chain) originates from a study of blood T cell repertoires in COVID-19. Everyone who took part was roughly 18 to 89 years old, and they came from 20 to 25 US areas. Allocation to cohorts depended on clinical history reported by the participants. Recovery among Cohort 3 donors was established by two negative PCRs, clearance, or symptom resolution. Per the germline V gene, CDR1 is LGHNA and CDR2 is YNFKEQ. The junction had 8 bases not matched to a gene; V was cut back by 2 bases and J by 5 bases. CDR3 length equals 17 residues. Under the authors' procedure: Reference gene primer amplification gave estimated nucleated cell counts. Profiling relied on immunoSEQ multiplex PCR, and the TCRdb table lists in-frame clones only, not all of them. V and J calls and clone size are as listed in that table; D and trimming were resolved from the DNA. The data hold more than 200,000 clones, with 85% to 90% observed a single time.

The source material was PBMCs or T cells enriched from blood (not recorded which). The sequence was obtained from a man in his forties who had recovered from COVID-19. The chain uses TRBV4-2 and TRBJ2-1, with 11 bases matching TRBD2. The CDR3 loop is CASSQLLAGGTHNEQFF. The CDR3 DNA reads TGTGCCAGCAGCCAACTTCTAGCGGGGGGAACACACAATGAGCAGTTCTTC.